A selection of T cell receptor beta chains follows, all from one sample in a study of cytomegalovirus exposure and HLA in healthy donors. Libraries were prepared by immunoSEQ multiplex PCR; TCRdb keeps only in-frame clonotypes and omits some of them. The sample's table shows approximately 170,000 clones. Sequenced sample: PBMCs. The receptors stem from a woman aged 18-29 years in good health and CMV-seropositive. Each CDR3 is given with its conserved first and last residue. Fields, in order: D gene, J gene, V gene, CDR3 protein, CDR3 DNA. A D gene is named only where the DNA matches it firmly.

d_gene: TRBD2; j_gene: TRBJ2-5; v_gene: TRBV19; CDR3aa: CASRLAGGGETQYF; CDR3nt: TGTGCCAGTCGTCTAGCGGGAGGCGGTGAGACCCAGTACTTC
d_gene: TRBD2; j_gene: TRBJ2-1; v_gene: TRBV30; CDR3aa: CAWSPPPSGGAREQFF; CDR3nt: TGTGCCTGGAGTCCGCCTCCTAGCGGGGGGGCTAGGGAGCAGTTCTTC
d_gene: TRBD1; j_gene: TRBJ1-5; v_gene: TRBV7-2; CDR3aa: CASSLVQGGSQPQHF; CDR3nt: TGTGCCAGCAGCTTGGTACAGGGGGGAAGTCAGCCCCAGCATTTT
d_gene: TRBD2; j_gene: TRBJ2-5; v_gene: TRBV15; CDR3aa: CATSALAGGLQETQYF; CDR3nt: TGTGCCACCAGCGCGCTAGCGGGGGGCCTCCAAGAGACCCAGTACTTC
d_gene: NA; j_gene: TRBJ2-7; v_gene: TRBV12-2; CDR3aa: CASRLAHPSGTSYEQYF; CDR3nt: TGTGCAAGTCGCTTAGCTCACCCTAGCGGGACATCCTACGAGCAGTACTTC
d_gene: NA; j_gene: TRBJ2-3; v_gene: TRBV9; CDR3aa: CASSVLSTDTQYF; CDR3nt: TGTGCCAGCAGCGTACTTAGCACAGATACGCAGTATTTT
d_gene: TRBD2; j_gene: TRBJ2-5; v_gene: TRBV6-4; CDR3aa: CASSPGTSGRETQYF; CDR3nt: TGTGCCAGCAGCCCCGGGACTAGCGGGAGGGAGACCCAGTACTTC
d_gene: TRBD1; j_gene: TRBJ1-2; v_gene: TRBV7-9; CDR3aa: CASMRQGINYGYTF; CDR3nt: TGTGCCAGCATGAGACAGGGAATTAACTATGGCTACACCTTC
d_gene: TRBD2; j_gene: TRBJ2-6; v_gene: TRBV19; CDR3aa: CASLPPGTSGLSGANVLTF; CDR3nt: TGTGCCAGTTTACCTCCGGGGACTAGCGGGCTCTCTGGGGCCAACGTCCTGACTTTC
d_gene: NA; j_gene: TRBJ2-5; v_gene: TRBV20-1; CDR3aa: CSTTKYETQYF; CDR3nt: TGCAGTACCACAAAGTACGAGACCCAGTACTTC
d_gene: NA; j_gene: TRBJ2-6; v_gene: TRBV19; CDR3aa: CASSRTVDGANVLTF; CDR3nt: TGTGCCAGTAGTCGGACAGTAGATGGGGCCAACGTCCTGACTTTC
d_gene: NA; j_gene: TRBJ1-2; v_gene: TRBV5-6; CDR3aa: CASFRQDYGYTF; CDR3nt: TGTGCCAGTTTTCGACAGGACTATGGCTACACCTTC
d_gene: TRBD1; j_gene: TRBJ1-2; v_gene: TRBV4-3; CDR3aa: CASSQDRGASFYGYTF; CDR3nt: TGCGCCAGCAGCCAGGACAGGGGGGCGTCTTTCTATGGCTACACCTTC
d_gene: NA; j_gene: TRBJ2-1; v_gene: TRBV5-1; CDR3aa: CASSWDNSYNEQFF; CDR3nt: TGCGCCAGCAGCTGGGACAACTCCTACAATGAGCAGTTCTTC
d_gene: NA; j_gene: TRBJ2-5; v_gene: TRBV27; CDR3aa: CASSFRGAQETQYF; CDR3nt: TGTGCCAGCAGTTTCCGGGGGGCCCAAGAGACCCAGTACTTC
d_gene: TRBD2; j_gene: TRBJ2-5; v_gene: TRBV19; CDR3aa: CASSIGPSGGQETQYF; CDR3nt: TGTGCCAGTAGTATTGGGCCTAGCGGGGGGCAAGAGACCCAGTACTTC
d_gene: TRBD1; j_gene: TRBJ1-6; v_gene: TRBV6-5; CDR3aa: CASSSRQGAIGSPLHF; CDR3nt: TGTGCCAGCAGTTCCCGGCAGGGGGCGATTGGGTCACCCCTCCACTTT
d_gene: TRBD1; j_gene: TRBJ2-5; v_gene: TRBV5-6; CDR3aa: CASSLWDRGALETQYF; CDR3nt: TGTGCCAGCAGCTTGTGGGACAGGGGCGCCTTGGAGACCCAGTACTTC
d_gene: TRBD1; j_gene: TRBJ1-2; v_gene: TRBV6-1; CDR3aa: CASSRQTGEGGGYTF; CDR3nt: TGTGCCAGCAGTCGACAGACAGGGGAGGGTGGTGGCTACACCTTC
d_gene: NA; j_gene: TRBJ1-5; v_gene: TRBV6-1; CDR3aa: CASSPGSQPQHF; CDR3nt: TGTGCCAGCAGCCCTGGGAGTCAGCCCCAGCATTTT
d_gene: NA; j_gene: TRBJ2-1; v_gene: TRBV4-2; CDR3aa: CASSNDWGAYNEQFF; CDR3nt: TGTGCCAGCAGCAACGACTGGGGAGCCTACAATGAGCAGTTCTTC
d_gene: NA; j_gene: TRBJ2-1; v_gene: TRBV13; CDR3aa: CASSPPASNEQFF; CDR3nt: TGTGCCAGCAGCCCACCGGCTAGCAATGAGCAGTTCTTC
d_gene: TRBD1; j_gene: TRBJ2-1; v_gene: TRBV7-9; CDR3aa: CASSFRQGPDEQFF; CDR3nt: TGTGCCAGCAGCTTCCGACAGGGTCCCGATGAGCAGTTCTTC
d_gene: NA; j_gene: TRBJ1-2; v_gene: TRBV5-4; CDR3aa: CASSTPPGGGYTF; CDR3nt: TGTGCCAGCAGCACCCCTCCGGGGGGTGGCTACACCTTC
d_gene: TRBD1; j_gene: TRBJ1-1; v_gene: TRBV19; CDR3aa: CASSFGQGNEAFF; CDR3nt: TGTGCCAGTAGTTTCGGACAGGGGAATGAAGCTTTCTTT
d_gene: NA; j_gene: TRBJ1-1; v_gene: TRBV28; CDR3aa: CASSLQTDMNTEAFF; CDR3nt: TGTGCCAGCAGTCTACAGACGGATATGAACACTGAAGCTTTCTTT
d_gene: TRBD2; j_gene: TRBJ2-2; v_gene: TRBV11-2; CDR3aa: CASSHLRRENLGELFF; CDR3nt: TGTGCCAGCAGCCATCTGAGGCGGGAGAATCTCGGGGAGCTGTTTTTT
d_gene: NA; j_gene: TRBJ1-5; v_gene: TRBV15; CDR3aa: CATSRKGVVQPQHF; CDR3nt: TGTGCCACCAGCAGAAAAGGGGTGGTTCAGCCCCAGCATTTT
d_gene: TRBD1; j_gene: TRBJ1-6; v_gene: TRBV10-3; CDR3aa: CAIRPGGQGRNSPLHF; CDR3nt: TGTGCCATCAGACCGGGGGGACAGGGGCGGAATTCACCCCTCCACTTT
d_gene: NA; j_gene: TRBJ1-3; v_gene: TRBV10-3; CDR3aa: CAISESKGSSGNTIYF; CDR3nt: TGTGCCATCAGTGAGTCGAAGGGGTCTTCTGGAAACACCATATATTTT
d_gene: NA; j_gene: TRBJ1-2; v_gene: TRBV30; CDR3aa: CAWRIGRGYGYTF; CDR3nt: TGTGCCTGGAGGATAGGTAGGGGCTATGGCTACACCTTC
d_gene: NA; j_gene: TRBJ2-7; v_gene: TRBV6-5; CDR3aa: CASSYGRGLYEQYF; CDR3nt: TGTGCCAGCAGTTACGGGCGCGGACTCTACGAGCAGTACTTC
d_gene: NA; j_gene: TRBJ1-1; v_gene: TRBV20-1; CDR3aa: CSARRGLEAFF; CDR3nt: TGCAGTGCTAGGAGAGGGTTGGAAGCTTTCTTT
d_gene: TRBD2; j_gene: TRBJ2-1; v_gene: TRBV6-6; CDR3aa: CASSSISGGAGNEQFF; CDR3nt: TGTGCCAGCAGTAGCATTAGCGGGGGGGCCGGCAATGAGCAGTTCTTC
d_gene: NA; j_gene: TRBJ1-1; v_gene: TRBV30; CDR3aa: CAWRNIGGTEAFF; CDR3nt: TGTGCCTGGAGAAACATAGGGGGAACTGAAGCTTTCTTT
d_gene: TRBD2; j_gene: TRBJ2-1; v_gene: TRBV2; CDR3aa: CASSGLAGLYNEQFF; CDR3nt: TGTGCCAGCAGTGGACTAGCGGGACTGTACAATGAGCAGTTCTTC
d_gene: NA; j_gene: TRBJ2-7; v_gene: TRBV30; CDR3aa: CAWRETSGGPYEQYF; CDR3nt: TGTGCCTGGAGGGAGACTAGTGGGGGACCCTACGAGCAGTACTTC
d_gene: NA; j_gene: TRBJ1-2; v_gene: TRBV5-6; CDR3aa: CASSHDIANYGYTF; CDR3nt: TGTGCCAGCAGCCATGACATAGCTAACTATGGCTACACCTTC
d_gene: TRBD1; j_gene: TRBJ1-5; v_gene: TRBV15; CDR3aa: CATSKGQGFFYQPQHF; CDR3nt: TGTGCCACCAGCAAGGGACAGGGGTTCTTTTATCAGCCCCAGCATTTT